These T cell receptor beta chains were read from a single sample in a study of tumor and adjacent non-tumor tissue in lung cancer. TCRdb recomputed calls from the multiplex PCR reads with MiXCR, one row per CDR3 protein. The sample holds 75,000 to 95,000 distinct CDR3 sequences, 55% to 75% seen once. Sequenced material: lung tumor tissue. All receptors derive from a woman aged 40 to 50 with non-small cell lung cancer. Each CDR3 is given with its conserved first and last residue. Each record gives: J gene, V gene, CDR3 length, clone size, D gene, CDR3 protein, CDR3 DNA. The D gene is left open where the match is weak. Size is stated for part of the rows, as once, few or many counts, or as a class when the clone is expanded.

TRBJ2-1 TRBV29-1 13 NA NA CSVETLFYNEQFF TGCAGCGTTGAGACCCTATTTTACAATGAGCAGTTCTTC
TRBJ2-4 TRBV4-1 14 NA NA CVSSQGLAKNIHYF TGCGTCAGCAGCCAAGGGCTAGCCAAAAACATTCATTACTTC
TRBJ2-1 TRBV6-4 15 NA TRBD2 CASTTREAESNEQFF TGTGCCAGCACTACACGGGAGGCAGAAAGCAATGAGCAGTTCTTC
TRBJ2-1 TRBV11-2 14 NA NA CASSRTGTDNEEFF TGTGCCAGCTCCCGAACAGGAACCGACAATGAGGAGTTCTTC
TRBJ2-1 TRBV6-2/TRBV6-3 17 many NA CASSYSSGVVSYNEQFF TGTGCCAGCAGTTACTCGAGTGGGGTAGTCTCCTACAATGAGCAGTTCTTC
TRBJ2-1 TRBV6-2/TRBV6-3 15 NA NA CAGSNPRGISNEQFF TGTGCCGGCAGTAACCCCCGGGGGATATCCAATGAGCAGTTCTTC
TRBJ2-1 TRBV6-5 15 many NA CASRIRGGSFNEQFF TGTGCCAGCAGAATACGCGGAGGTTCGTTTAATGAGCAGTTCTTC
TRBJ2-7 TRBV4-1 18 few TRBD2 CASSQDRPGKERELEQYF TGCGCCAGCAGCCAAGACCGCCCCGGCAAGGAGCGGGAGCTCGAGCAGTACTTC
TRBJ2-1 TRBV11-2 14 NA NA CATTAGPLVSEQFF TGTGCCACCACAGCGGGTCCGCTCGTAAGTGAGCAGTTCTTC
TRBJ2-1 TRBV11-2 15 NA TRBD1 CASSLGGTGYDEKLF TGTGCCAGCAGCTTAGGTGGGACAGGGTACGATGAGAAGCTCTTC
TRBJ1-1 TRBV12-3/TRBV12-4 13 NA TRBD1 CASSPTRDSEAFF TGTGCCAGCAGTCCGACTCGGGACAGCGAAGCTTTCTTT
TRBJ2-3 TRBV11-1 11 NA NA CTSSFLSGQYF TGTACCAGCAGCTTTCTGAGCGGACAGTATTTC
TRBJ1-4 TRBV20-1 16 many TRBD1 CSARDTGGWANEKLFF TGCAGTGCTAGAGATACAGGGGGTTGGGCTAATGAAAAACTGTTTTTT
TRBJ2-1 TRBV5-5 13 NA NA CASSTADRNKQFF TGTGCCAGCAGCACCGCAGACCGCAATAAGCAGTTCTTC
TRBJ2-3 TRBV28 17 many NA CASSSFGGPISTDTQYF TGTGCCAGCAGTTCATTTGGCGGGCCAATATCCACAGATACGCAGTATTTT
TRBJ2-7 TRBV5-4 15 NA NA CASGRTGTGSWEQYF TGTGCCAGCGGCCGAACGGGGACTGGGTCCTGGGAGCAGTACTTT
TRBJ2-1 TRBV4-1 15 NA NA CASSPLGPSYKEQFF TGCGCCAGTAGCCCATTAGGCCCCTCCTACAAAGAGCAGTTCTTC
TRBJ2-1 TRBV4-1 21 many TRBD2 CASSQEFEGALAGGPTGEQFF TGCGCCAGCAGCCAAGAGTTTGAGGGTGCGCTAGCGGGGGGGCCGACGGGTGAGCAGTTCTTC
TRBJ2-1 TRBV4-2 14 NA NA CASSQEYHHNEQFF TGTGCCAGCAGCCAAGAGTACCATCACAATGAGCAGTTCTTC
TRBJ2-1 TRBV12-3/TRBV12-4 15 NA TRBD1 CASTGQGVGTNEQFF TGTGCCAGCACTGGTCAGGGGGTGGGTACCAATGAGCAGTTCTTC
TRBJ2-3 TRBV10-3 14 NA NA CAISPAGGTDTQYF TGTGCCATCAGCCCCGCCGGTGGCACAGATACGCAGTATTTT
TRBJ1-3 TRBV11-2 15 NA TRBD1 CSSNGQGTSGNTIYF TGTTCCAGTAACGGACAGGGTACATCCGGAAACACCATATATTTT
TRBJ1-4 TRBV6-1 16 NA NA CTKSGDRQSGNEKLFF TGTACCAAGAGCGGGGACCGACAGAGTGGGAATGAAAAACTGTTTTTT
TRBJ2-1 TRBV29-1 16 NA TRBD2 CRVENPGRASYNKQFF TGCAGGGTTGAAAATCCCGGGAGGGCCTCCTACAATAAGCAGTTCTTC
TRBJ2-3 TRBV4-2 15 many NA CASSQDGQSTDTQYF TGTGCCAGCAGCCAAGATGGACAGAGCACAGATACGCAGTATTTT
TRBJ1-1 TRBV20-1 16 NA NA CSASKVLSGGYPEAFF TGCAGTGCTAGTAAGGTTTTGTCGGGCGGCTATCCTGAAGCTTTCTTT
TRBJ2-2 TRBV11-2 14 NA TRBD1 CASGPRQGFGKLFF TGTGCCAGCGGCCCCCGACAGGGGTTCGGGAAGCTGTTTTTT
TRBJ2-1 TRBV6-6 11 NA NA CASSPRYEQSF TGTGCGAGCAGCCCCCGTTATGAGCAGTCCTTC
TRBJ2-3 TRBV11-3 17 once NA CASSLEVVLAPTDTQYF TGTGCCAGCAGTTTAGAGGTGGTACTAGCCCCGACAGATACGCAGTATTTT
TRBJ2-7 TRBV11-2 12 NA NA CVSSLSPSGQYF TGTGTCAGCAGCTTATCTCCATCCGGACAGTACTTC
TRBJ2-7 TRBV6-1 11 large NA CASWDKTVGNF TGTGCCAGCTGGGACAAGACAGTTGGGAACTTC
TRBJ2-1 TRBV7-9 14 few NA CVSSPGPLNNEQFF TGTGTCAGCAGTCCGGGACCGTTAAACAATGAGCAGTTCTTC
TRBJ2-1 TRBV6-1 16 NA TRBD2 CASSGGGAGSYNEQFF TGTGCCAGCAGTGGCGGGGGGGCCGGATCGTACAATGAGCAGTTCTTC
TRBJ2-1 TRBV11-3 16 NA TRBD2 CASSDPGLVANSEQFF TGTGCCAGCAGTGATCCGGGACTAGTGGCCAACAGTGAGCAGTTCTTC
TRBJ2-7 TRBV6-2/TRBV6-3 16 NA NA CASSPEAMEPSYEQYF TGTGCCAGCAGTCCGGAAGCGATGGAACCCTCCTATGAGCAGTACTTC
TRBJ1-4 TRBV6-1 15 many NA CASSGYGTRYEKLFF TGTGCCAGCAGTGGGTACGGGACACGATATGAAAAACTGTTTTTT
TRBJ2-5 TRBV13 13 NA TRBD2 CDSSFRTGGAQYF TGTGACAGCAGCTTTAGGACTGGGGGGGCCCAGTACTTC
TRBJ1-5 TRBV6-5 13 NA TRBD1 CTSKSGGNQPQHF TGTACCAGCAAGTCAGGGGGGAATCAGCCCCAGCATTTT
TRBJ2-4 TRBV20-1 19 NA TRBD2 CSARGLAGGDYLAKNIQYF TGCAGTGCTAGAGGGTTAGCGGGGGGGGATTATCTAGCCAAAAACATTCAGTACTTC
TRBJ2-1 TRBV7-8 17 few NA CASRTGWGGAGNNEQFF TGTGCCAGCAGAACCGGTTGGGGGGGGGCCGGCAATAATGAGCAGTTCTTC
TRBJ2-2 TRBV11-2 15 NA NA CASSFLDVGTRELFF TGTGCCAGTAGCTTTCTCGATGTCGGTACGAGGGAGCTGTTTTTT
TRBJ2-2 TRBV20-1 14 many TRBD2 CSALGTSTTGELFF TGCAGTGCTCTTGGGACTAGCACAACCGGGGAGCTGTTTTTT
TRBJ2-1 TRBV5-8 15 NA NA CDRIASRSSYNEQFF TGTGACAGGATCGCCTCTAGAAGCTCCTACAATGAGCAGTTCTTC
TRBJ2-1 TRBV29-1 16 NA TRBD2 CSVVSGISTLHDEQFF TGCAGCGTGGTAAGCGGGATTAGCACTCTACACGATGAGCAGTTCTTC
TRBJ2-7 TRBV11-2 15 NA TRBD2 CANSHPGTSRYKQYF TGTGCCAACAGCCACCCCGGGACTAGCAGATACAAGCAGTACTTC
TRBJ2-5 TRBV11-2 15 NA TRBD2 CASRFSGGTGETQYF TGTGCCAGCAGGTTTAGCGGGGGGACGGGGGAGACCCAGTACTTC
TRBJ1-1 TRBV11-1 14 few NA CASSLVGLNTEAFF TGTGCCAGCAGCTTAGTAGGGTTGAACACTGAAGCTTTCTTT
TRBJ2-3 TRBV11-3 16 NA NA CASNLRKGGRIDTQYF TGTGCCAGCAACCTTCGAAAAGGGGGAAGGATAGATACACAGTATTTT
TRBJ2-7 TRBV5-1 11 many NA CASSENYEQYF TGCGCCAGCAGCGAAAACTACGAGCAGTACTTC